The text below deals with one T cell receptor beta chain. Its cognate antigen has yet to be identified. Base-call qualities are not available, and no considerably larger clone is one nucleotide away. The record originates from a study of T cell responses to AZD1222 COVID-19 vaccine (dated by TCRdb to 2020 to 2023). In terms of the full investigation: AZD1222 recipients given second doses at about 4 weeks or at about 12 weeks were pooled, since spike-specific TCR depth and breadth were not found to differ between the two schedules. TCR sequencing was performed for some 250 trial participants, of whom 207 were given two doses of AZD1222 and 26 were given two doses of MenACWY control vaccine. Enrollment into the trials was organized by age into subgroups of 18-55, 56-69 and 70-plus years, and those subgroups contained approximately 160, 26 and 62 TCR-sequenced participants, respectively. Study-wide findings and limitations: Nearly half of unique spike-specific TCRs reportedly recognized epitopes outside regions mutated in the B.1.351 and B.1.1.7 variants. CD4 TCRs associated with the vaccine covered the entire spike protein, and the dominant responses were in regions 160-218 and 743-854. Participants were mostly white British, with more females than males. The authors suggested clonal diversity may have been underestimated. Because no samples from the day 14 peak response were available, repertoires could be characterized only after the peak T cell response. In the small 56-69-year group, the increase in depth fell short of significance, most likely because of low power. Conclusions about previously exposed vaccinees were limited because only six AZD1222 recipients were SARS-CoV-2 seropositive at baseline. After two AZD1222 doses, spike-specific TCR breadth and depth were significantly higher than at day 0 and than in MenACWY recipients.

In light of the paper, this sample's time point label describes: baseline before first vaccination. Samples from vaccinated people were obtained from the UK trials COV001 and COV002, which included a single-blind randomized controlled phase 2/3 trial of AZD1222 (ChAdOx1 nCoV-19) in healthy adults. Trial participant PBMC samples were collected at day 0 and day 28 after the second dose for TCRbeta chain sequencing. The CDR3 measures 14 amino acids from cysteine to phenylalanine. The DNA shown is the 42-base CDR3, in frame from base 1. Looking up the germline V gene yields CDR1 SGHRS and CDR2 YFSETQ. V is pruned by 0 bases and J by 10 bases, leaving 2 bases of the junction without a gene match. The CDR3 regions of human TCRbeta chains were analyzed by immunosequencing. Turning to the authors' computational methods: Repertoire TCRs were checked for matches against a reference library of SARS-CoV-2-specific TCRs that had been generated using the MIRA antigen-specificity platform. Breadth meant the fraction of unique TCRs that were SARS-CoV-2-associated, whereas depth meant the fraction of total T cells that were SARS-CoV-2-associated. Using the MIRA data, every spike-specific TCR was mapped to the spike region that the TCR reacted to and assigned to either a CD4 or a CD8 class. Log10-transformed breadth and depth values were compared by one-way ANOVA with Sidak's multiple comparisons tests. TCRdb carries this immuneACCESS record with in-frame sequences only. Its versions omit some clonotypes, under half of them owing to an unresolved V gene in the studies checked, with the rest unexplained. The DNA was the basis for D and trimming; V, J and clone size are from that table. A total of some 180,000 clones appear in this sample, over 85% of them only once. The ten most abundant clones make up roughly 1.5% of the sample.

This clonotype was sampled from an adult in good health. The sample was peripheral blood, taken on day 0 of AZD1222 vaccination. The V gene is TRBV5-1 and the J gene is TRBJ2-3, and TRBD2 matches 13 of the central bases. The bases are TGCGCCAGCAGCTTGGAACTAGCGGGGGGGCCGCAGTATTTT. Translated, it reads CASSLELAGGPQYF.